This T cell receptor (beta chain) is drawn from a study of control samples from healthy donors and cancer patients. Trimming left V 0 bases short and J 1 base short, with 9 bases between. Germline V gives CDR1 MNHEY, CDR2 SMNVEV (reference sequence). The CDR3 covers 15 residues. Here immunoSEQ multiplex PCR was the method, and the copy in TCRdb shows in-frame clones only, minus some. The sample table includes about 190,000 clones. The sequence came from a woman aged 25 to 39 in good health. What was sequenced was blood. This chain joins TRBV27 and TRBJ2-5; no clear D. This CDR3 is CASSLSLDGQETQYF. The CDR3, as DNA: TGTGCCAGCAGTTTATCCCTGGACGGCCAAGAGACCCAGTACTTC.